These T cell receptor beta chains were read from a single sample in a study of glioma-infiltrating T cells after dendritic cell vaccination. TCRdb's table, derived via immunoSEQ multiplex PCR, lists solely in-frame clones and lacks some. The sample has 45,000 to 60,000 clones, roughly 80% seen once. The starting material was blood, obtained after dendritic cell vaccination. Receptor source: a human donor with glioblastoma. The CDR3 runs from the conserved cysteine through the conserved F or W. The order of the fields is V gene, D gene, J gene, clone size, CDR3 protein, CDR3 DNA. A D gene is named only where the DNA matches it firmly. Size is stated for part of the rows, as once, few or many counts, or as a class when the clone is expanded.

v_gene: TRBV18
d_gene: -
j_gene: TRBJ1-2
abundance: -
CDR3aa: CASSRPALEGKNGYTF
CDR3nt: TGTGCCAGCTCACGACCCGCGTTGGAGGGAAAGAATGGCTACACCTTC

v_gene: TRBV5-6
d_gene: -
j_gene: TRBJ2-5
abundance: -
CDR3aa: CASSLLVPETQYF
CDR3nt: TGTGCCAGCAGCTTGCTCGTTCCGGAGACCCAGTACTTC

v_gene: TRBV27
d_gene: TRBD1
j_gene: TRBJ1-1
abundance: -
CDR3aa: CATRDRVNTEAFF
CDR3nt: TGTGCCACCCGGGACAGAGTTAACACTGAAGCTTTCTTT

v_gene: TRBV5-1
d_gene: -
j_gene: TRBJ2-2
abundance: -
CDR3aa: CASSWSPGHSTGELFF
CDR3nt: TGCGCCAGCAGCTGGAGTCCGGGACACAGCACCGGGGAGCTGTTTTTT

v_gene: TRBV23-1
d_gene: -
j_gene: TRBJ2-2
abundance: -
CDR3aa: CASSPRGDWITGELFF
CDR3nt: TGCGCCAGCAGTCCTCGCGGGGACTGGATCACCGGGGAGCTGTTTTTT

v_gene: TRBV9
d_gene: -
j_gene: TRBJ2-3
abundance: -
CDR3aa: CASSVEGTGFPDTQYF
CDR3nt: TGTGCCAGCAGCGTAGAGGGAACAGGGTTCCCAGATACGCAGTATTTT

v_gene: TRBV19
d_gene: TRBD1
j_gene: TRBJ2-3
abundance: few
CDR3aa: CASSTLGQGADTQYF
CDR3nt: TGTGCCAGTAGTACCCTTGGACAGGGAGCAGATACGCAGTATTTT

v_gene: TRBV7-7
d_gene: -
j_gene: TRBJ2-5
abundance: -
CDR3aa: CASSLGPRRETQYF
CDR3nt: TGTGCTAGCAGCTTAGGCCCTCGGCGGGAGACCCAGTACTTC

v_gene: TRBV7-3
d_gene: TRBD1
j_gene: TRBJ1-1
abundance: few
CDR3aa: CASSLTTTGQPSFF
CDR3nt: TGTGCCAGCAGCTTAACGACAACGGGACAGCCCTCTTTCTTT

v_gene: TRBV6-1
d_gene: -
j_gene: TRBJ1-1
abundance: -
CDR3aa: CASSEASGETEAFF
CDR3nt: TGTGCCAGCAGTGAAGCTTCCGGGGAAACTGAAGCTTTCTTT

v_gene: TRBV18
d_gene: TRBD1
j_gene: TRBJ1-6
abundance: -
CDR3aa: CASSTRTGAGSPLHF
CDR3nt: TGTGCCAGCTCAACTCGGACAGGCGCTGGTTCACCCCTCCACTTT

v_gene: TRBV10-3
d_gene: -
j_gene: TRBJ1-5
abundance: -
CDR3aa: CASQGSGNQPQHF
CDR3nt: TGTGCCAGCCAGGGGTCGGGCAATCAGCCCCAGCATTTT

v_gene: TRBV9
d_gene: -
j_gene: TRBJ2-5
abundance: -
CDR3aa: CASSVDIGGLAEQETQYF
CDR3nt: TGTGCCAGCAGCGTAGATATAGGGGGTCTAGCGGAACAAGAGACCCAGTACTTC

v_gene: TRBV4-2
d_gene: -
j_gene: TRBJ2-1
abundance: -
CDR3aa: CASSQAYIGEQFF
CDR3nt: TGTGCCAGCAGCCAAGCCTATATCGGTGAGCAGTTCTTC

v_gene: TRBV27
d_gene: -
j_gene: TRBJ1-6
abundance: -
CDR3aa: CASSPRQRFRSPLHF
CDR3nt: TGTGCCAGCAGTCCAAGACAGAGGTTTAGGTCACCCCTCCACTTT

v_gene: TRBV7-3
d_gene: TRBD2
j_gene: TRBJ2-3
abundance: -
CDR3aa: CASSFQAGVRDTQYF
CDR3nt: TGTGCCAGCAGCTTCCAAGCGGGGGTCAGGGATACGCAGTATTTT

v_gene: TRBV27
d_gene: -
j_gene: TRBJ1-6
abundance: once
CDR3aa: CASSLRRNYNSPLHF
CDR3nt: TGTGCCAGCAGTTTGCGCAGGAACTATAATTCACCCCTCCACTTT

v_gene: TRBV11-2
d_gene: TRBD2
j_gene: TRBJ2-7
abundance: -
CDR3aa: CASSLGGTSPYEQYF
CDR3nt: TGTGCCAGCAGCTTAGGCGGGACTAGCCCCTACGAGCAGTACTTC